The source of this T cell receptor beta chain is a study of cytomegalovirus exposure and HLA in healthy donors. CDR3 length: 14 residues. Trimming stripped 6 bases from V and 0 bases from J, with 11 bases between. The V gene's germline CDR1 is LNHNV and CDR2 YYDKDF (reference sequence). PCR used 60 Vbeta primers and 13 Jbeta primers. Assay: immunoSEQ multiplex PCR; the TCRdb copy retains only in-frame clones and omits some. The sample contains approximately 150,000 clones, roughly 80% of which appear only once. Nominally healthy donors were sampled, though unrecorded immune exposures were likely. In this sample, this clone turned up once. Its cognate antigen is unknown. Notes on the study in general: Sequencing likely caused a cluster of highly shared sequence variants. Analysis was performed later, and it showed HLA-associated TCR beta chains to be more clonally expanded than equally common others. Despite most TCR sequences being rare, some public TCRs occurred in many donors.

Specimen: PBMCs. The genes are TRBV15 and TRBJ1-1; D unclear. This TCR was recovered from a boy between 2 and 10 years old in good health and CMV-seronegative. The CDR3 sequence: CATRRDQVNTEAFF. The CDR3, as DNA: TGTGCCACCAGGCGAGACCAGGTGAACACTGAAGCTTTCTTT.